This TCR beta chain emerged from a study of T cells after yellow fever vaccination. This clonotype has a count of ten or more. The ends lost 3 bases at V and 4 bases at J; junction bases unmatched: 0. Germline assignment: CDR1 DFQATT and CDR2 SNEGSKA (reference sequence). The length of the CDR3 is 13 residues. TCRdb independently ran MiXCR on the 5' RACE reads; one entry per CDR3 protein. The table shows 120,000 to 150,000 distinct CDR3 sequences, with 7.7% occurring only once. The sample consisted of CD4+ T cells sorted from PBMCs, taken 5 days after the yellow fever booster vaccination. The V and J genes are TRBV20-1 and TRBJ2-3; TRBD2 agrees at 11 bases. This clonotype was obtained from a man aged 30-40 years who received the YFV17D yellow fever vaccine. The DNA for the CDR3 is TGCAGTGCTAGGACTAGCGGGGCAGATACGCAGTATTTT. It specifies CSARTSGADTQYF.